This T cell receptor (beta chain) was obtained from a study of blood T cell repertoires in COVID-19. Turning to the study itself: PBMCs, B-cell-depleted T cells, or T cells were the source of the cDNA or gDNA that made up the material.

Germline loops: CDR1 SNHLY, CDR2 FYNNEI. The CDR3 totals 12 residues. Germline trimming cut 4 bases from V and 9 bases from J; bases unmatched to any gene: 3. In its sample, this clone was seen a few times. Methods used by the authors: Estimation of nucleated cell counts relied on the amplification of reference gene primers. The data were produced by immunoSEQ multiplex PCR, yet TCRdb's version contains in-frame clones alone and is incomplete. The D gene and trimming were derived from the DNA, and the V and J assignments and clone size from that table. The table shows some 120,000 clones, with roughly 79% occurring only once.

The sequenced sample was peripheral blood. The origin of this receptor is a man older than 75 with acute or convalescent COVID-19. The chain is built from TRBV2 and TRBJ1-1; 9 bases are shared with TRBD1. CDR3 DNA sequence: TGTGCCAGCAGTGTGGACAGGGGACAAGCTTTCTTT. Protein product: CASSVDRGQAFF.